This TCR beta chain was captured by sequencing in a study of T cell repertoires in cytomegalovirus infection. Overall study: The authors relied on CMV epitopes, both recently identified HLA-C-restricted and well-studied HLA-B-restricted. Both CMV infection and a matching HLA type were indicated by public TCR beta signatures.

TCRdb re-called the reads through MiXCR, storing one row per CDR3 protein. The sample holds about 900,000 distinct CDR3 sequences, around 30% seen once. Study-wide points: CMV-specific TCR beta clonotypes restricted by HLA-C dominated the ex vivo response.

This clonotype was observed a few times. What it binds is unknown. The sample in question was cultured CD8+ T cells from PBMCs, obtained from culture after CMV antigen stimulation. The clonotype originates from a human donor in good health (CMV status not recorded). Some clones in this sample may be carry-over from other donors' samples.

The CDR3 nucleotides read TGCGCCAGCAGCTGGGCCGCTGGACTAGCGGGGGGGCCTCAAGATACGCAGTATTTT. This sequence encodes CASSWAAGLAGGPQDTQYF. This chain joins TRBV5-1 and TRBJ2-3, with TRBD2 matching 15 bases. CDR3 length: 19 residues. Trimming removed 3 bases from V and 5 bases from J; junction bases left unmatched: 13. Germline values: CDR1 SGHRS, CDR2 YFSETQ.